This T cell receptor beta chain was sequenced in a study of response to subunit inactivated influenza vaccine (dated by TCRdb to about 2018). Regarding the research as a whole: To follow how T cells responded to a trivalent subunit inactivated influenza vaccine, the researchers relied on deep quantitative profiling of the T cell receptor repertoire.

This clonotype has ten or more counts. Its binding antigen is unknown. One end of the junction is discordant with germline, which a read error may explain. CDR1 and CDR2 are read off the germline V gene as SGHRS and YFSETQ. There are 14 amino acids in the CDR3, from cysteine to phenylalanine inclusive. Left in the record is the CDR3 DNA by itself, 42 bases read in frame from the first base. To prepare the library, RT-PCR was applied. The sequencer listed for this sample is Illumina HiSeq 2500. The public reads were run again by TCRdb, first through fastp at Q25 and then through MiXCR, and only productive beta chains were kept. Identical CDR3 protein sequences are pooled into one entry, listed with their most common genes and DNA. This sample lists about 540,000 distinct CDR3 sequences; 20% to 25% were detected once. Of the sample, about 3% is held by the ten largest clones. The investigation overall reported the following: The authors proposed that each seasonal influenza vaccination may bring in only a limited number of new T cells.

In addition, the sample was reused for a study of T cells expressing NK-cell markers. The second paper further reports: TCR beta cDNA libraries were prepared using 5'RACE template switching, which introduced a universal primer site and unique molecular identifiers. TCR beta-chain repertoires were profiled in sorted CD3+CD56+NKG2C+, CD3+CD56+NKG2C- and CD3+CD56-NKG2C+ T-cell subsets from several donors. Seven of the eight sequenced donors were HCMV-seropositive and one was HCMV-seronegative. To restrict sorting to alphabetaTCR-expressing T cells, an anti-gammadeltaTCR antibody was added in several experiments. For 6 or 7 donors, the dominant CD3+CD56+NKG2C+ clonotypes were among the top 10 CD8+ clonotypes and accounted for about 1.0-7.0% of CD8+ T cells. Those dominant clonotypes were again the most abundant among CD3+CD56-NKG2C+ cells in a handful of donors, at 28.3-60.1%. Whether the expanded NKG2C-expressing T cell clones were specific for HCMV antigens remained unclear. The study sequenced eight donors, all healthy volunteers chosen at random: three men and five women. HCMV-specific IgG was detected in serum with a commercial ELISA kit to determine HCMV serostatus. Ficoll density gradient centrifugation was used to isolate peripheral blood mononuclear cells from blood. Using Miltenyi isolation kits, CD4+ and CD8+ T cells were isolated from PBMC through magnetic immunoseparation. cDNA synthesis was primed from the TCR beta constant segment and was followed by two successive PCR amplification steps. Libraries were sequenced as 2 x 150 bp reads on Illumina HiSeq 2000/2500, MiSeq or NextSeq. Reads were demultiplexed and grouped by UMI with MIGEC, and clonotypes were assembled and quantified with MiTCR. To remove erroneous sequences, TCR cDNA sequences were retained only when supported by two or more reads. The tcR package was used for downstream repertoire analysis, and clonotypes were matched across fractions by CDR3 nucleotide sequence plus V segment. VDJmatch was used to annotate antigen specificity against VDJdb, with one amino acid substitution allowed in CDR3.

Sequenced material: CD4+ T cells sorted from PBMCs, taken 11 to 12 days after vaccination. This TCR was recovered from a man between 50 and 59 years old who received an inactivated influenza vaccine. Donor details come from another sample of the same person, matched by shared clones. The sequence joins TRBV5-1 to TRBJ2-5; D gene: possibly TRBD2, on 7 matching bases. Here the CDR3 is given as CASSLGGVQETQYF. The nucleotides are TGTGCCAGCAGTTTAGGGGGGGTACAAGAGACCCAGTACTTC.